The TCR beta chain described here comes from a study of graft-versus-host responses after intestinal transplantation. Of note for this clone: Its specificity is not known.

Sequencing was performed with immunoSEQ multiplex PCR; in TCRdb, only in-frame clones are kept and a portion is missing. The table shows about 59,000 clones, with around 92% occurring only once. Germline V gene data show CDR1 as SGHRS and CDR2 as YFSETQ. V gave up 0 bases and J gave up 3 bases, with 12 bases separating them. The CDR3 has 15 amino acids. This sequence joins TRBV5-1 and TRBJ2-5; tentatively, D is TRBD1 (5 bases). The receptor comes from a human donor who was the organ donor for an intestinal transplant. Sequenced material: unstimulated CD4+ T cells sorted from spleen or lymph node cells, taken before transplant. The CDR3 DNA reads as TGCGCCAGCAGCTTGGCAGGGCGTAGGGAAGAGACCCAGTACTTC. It encodes CASSLAGRREETQYF. The full variable domain, rest sourced from reference TRBV5-1 and TRBJ2-5, is KAGVTQTPRYLIKTRGQQVTLSCSPISGHRSVSWYQQTPGQGLQFLFEYFSETQRNKGNFPGRFSGRQFSNSRSEMNVSTLELGDSALYLCASSLAGRREETQYFGPGTRLLVL.